One sample yielded the 32 T cell receptor beta chains listed below, sequenced in a study of T cell repertoires in cytomegalovirus infection. TCRdb ran MiXCR on the reads and lists one entry per CDR3 protein. Of around 740,000 distinct CDR3 sequences in the sample, less than 40% were seen once. The sequencing input was PBMCs. The receptors were gathered from a human donor in good health (CMV status not recorded). Some clones in this sample may be carry-over from other donors' samples.

The rearrangement uses TRBV4-1 and TRBJ1-1; maybe TRBD1 (6 bases). The CDR3 contains 15 residues. V lost 1 base and J 4 bases, leaving 13 bases between the germline ends. Per germline, CDR1 MGHRA and CDR2 YSYEKL. The CDR3 DNA sequence: TGCGCCAGCAGCCAAGTTGGCGCGGGGGCCACTGAAGCTTTCTTT. Translating gives CASSQVGAGATEAFF.

This clonotype has more than one count but fewer than ten. J is TRBJ2-5 and V is TRBV6-1; 8 nucleotides match TRBD2. From germline, CDR1 is MNHNS and CDR2 SASEGT. The CDR3 contains 15 residues. Trimming at V came to 6 bases and at J to 7 bases, leaving 13 bases not matched to a gene. The CDR3 region has the DNA TGTGCCAGCAGCCGCGGGGGGTCCTTCGGAGGGACCCAGTACTTC. Translation: CASSRGGSFGGTQYF.

Only a few counts were recorded for this clonotype. The chain joins TRBV7-6 to TRBJ2-7; 8 nucleotides align to TRBD2. Losses at the gene ends were 1 base for V and 3 bases for J; bases not matched to a gene: 8. The CDR3 is 16 residues long. The germline V gene has CDR1 SGHVS and CDR2 FNYEAQ. The CDR3 DNA follows: TGTGCCAGCAGCTTAGAAAGCGGGAGAGGTCTCTACGAGCAGTACTTC. Its translation is CASSLESGRGLYEQYF.

The gene calls are TRBV5-1 and TRBJ2-3, with a possible D match to TRBD2 (7 bases). The CDR3 is 17 amino acids. The V end was cut by 3 bases, the J end by 4 bases, with 21 bases between. Germline V CDR1 and CDR2: SGHRS, YFSETQ. The CDR3 DNA reads TGCGCCAGCAGCTGGGCCCTTTGGGGGCGGGAGTCAGATACGCAGTATTTT. Amino acid sequence: CASSWALWGRESDTQYF. Drawing the rest from reference TRBV5-1 and TRBJ2-3, the complete variable domain is KAGVTQTPRYLIKTRGQQVTLSCSPISGHRSVSWYQQTPGQGLQFLFEYFSETQRNKGNFPGRFSGRQFSNSRSEMNVSTLELGDSALYLCASSWALWGRESDTQYFGPGTRLTVL.

This clonotype has just one count. A read error is possible here, since a much larger clone lies one base away. The chain combines TRBV7-2 with TRBJ2-7; either TRBD1 or TRBD2 may fit D (5 bases each). Trimming removed 1 base from V and 2 bases from J, with 12 bases in between. The CDR3 has 15 residues. Germline CDR1 and CDR2: SGHTA and FQGNSA. The DNA for the CDR3 is TGTGCCAGCAGCTTAGGGGACGGGGCGCCCTACGAGCAGTACTTC. Protein: CASSLGDGAPYEQYF.

The rearrangement uses TRBV28 and TRBJ2-2, with 14 bases aligning to TRBD2. Germline-derived CDR1 and CDR2 are MDHEN and SYDVKM. V trimming: 3 bases; J trimming: 4 bases; junction bases outside the gene matches: 4. The CDR3 runs to 17 residues. CDR3 sequence: CASSFPGLAGATGELFF. The CDR3 bases are TGTGCCAGCAGTTTTCCGGGACTAGCGGGAGCCACCGGGGAGCTGTTTTTT.

The chain links TRBV13 to TRBJ1-1; 7 nucleotides line up with TRBD1. V trimming: 7 bases; J trimming: 0 bases; junction bases outside the gene matches: 8. CDR1 is PRHDT, CDR2 FYEKMQ, per germline (reference sequence). CDR3 length: 15 residues. The CDR3 protein is CASTNRRGVNTEAFF. CDR3 DNA: TGTGCCAGCACCAACCGCAGGGGGGTGAACACTGAAGCTTTCTTT. Looking up the rest from reference TRBV13 and TRBJ1-1 gives the full variable domain: AAGVIQSPRHLIKEKRETATLKCYPIPRHDTVYWYQQGPGQDPQFLISFYEKMQSDKGSIPDRFSAQQFSDYHSELNMSSLELGDSALYFCASTNRRGVNTEAFFGQGTRLTVV.

The rearrangement links TRBV11-2 to TRBJ1-1; TRBD1 agrees at 7 bases. V trimming: 5 bases; J trimming: 10 bases; junction bases outside the gene matches: 13. The CDR3 extends over 14 amino acids. Germline V gives CDR1 SGHAT, CDR2 FQNNGV. The CDR3 reads CASSVLQGFYRAFF. The CDR3 nucleotides are TGTGCCAGCAGCGTTTTACAGGGGTTTTATCGAGCTTTCTTT.

This clonotype has at least ten counts. This sequence joins TRBV28 and TRBJ2-3; 7 bases line up with TRBD2. The length of the CDR3 is 14 residues. J was trimmed by 1 base and V by 3 bases; bases with no gene match: 1. Germline lookup yields CDR1 MDHEN and CDR2 SYDVKM. CDR3 residues: CASSFLAGTDTQYF. The CDR3 DNA reads TGTGCCAGCAGTTTTCTAGCGGGCACAGATACGCAGTATTTT.

The chain has TRBV7-8 and TRBJ2-3, with 16 bases identical to TRBD2. Germline values: CDR1 SGHVS, CDR2 FQNEAQ. The CDR3 extends over 21 amino acids. V was pared by 0 bases and J by 2 bases, with 11 bases of the junction left unmatched. Written as DNA, the CDR3 is TGTGCCAGCAGCTTAGCCCCCCGGGGACTAGCGGGAGGGCCCGCCACAGATACGCAGTATTTT. Translating gives CASSLAPRGLAGGPATDTQYF.

The chain combines TRBV2 with TRBJ2-1; 9 nucleotides match TRBD2. The CDR3 consists of 16 residues. Germline lookup yields CDR1 SNHLY and CDR2 FYNNEI. With 6 bases clipped from V and 3 bases from J, the junction kept 9 bases outside the gene matches. The CDR3 spells CASRAGGPLYYNEQFF. In DNA form, the CDR3 reads TGTGCCAGCAGGGCGGGAGGGCCTCTTTACTACAATGAGCAGTTCTTC.

This clonotype has a count of ten or more. The chain couples TRBV7-8 to TRBJ2-5; D call uncertain. CDR1 and CDR2 (germline): SGHVS, FQNEAQ. V was trimmed by 3 bases and J by 7 bases, leaving 18 bases between them. CDR3 length: 15 residues. CDR3 DNA: TGTGCCAGCAGCTTGGGCGGCGGCCTCCCGAGGACCCAGTACTTC. Translated: CASSLGGGLPRTQYF.

The genes are TRBV9 and TRBJ2-7, with 8 bases matching TRBD1. The V gene's germline CDR1 is SGDLS and CDR2 YYNGEE. V lost 4 bases to trimming and J lost 7 bases; unmatched junction nucleotides: 10. The CDR3 contains 14 residues. Here the CDR3 DNA reads TGTGCCAGCAGCCCTTCGACAGGGGTATGGGAGCAGTACTTC. Its protein is CASSPSTGVWEQYF.

The CDR3 reads CASSLAAGYGYTF. CDR3 nucleotide sequence: TGTGCCAGCAGCTTGGCGGCCGGCTATGGCTACACCTTC. The chain combines TRBV5-5 with TRBJ1-2; no reliable D call. Germline assignment: CDR1 SGHKS and CDR2 YYEKEE (reference sequence). Trimming shortened V by 0 bases and J by 4 bases, and 7 bases separated the two germline ends. This CDR3 has 13 amino acids.

The chain joins TRBV19 to TRBJ2-5; 7 nucleotides align to TRBD1. Germline lookup yields CDR1 LNHDA and CDR2 SQIVND (reference sequence). V trimming: 9 bases; J trimming: 1 base; junction bases outside the gene matches: 8. The CDR3 contains 14 residues. CDR3 DNA sequence: TGTGCCAGCAAGATTGCAGGGGGCCAAGAGACCCAGTACTTC. Translation: CASKIAGGQETQYF.

This rearrangement joins TRBV7-4 to TRBJ1-2; TRBD1 matches at 10 bases. V was pared by 4 bases and J by 6 bases, with 2 bases of the junction left unmatched. CDR3 length: 13 residues. Germline assignment: CDR1 SGHVT and CDR2 SQSDAQ. In DNA, the CDR3 is TGTGCCAGCAGCTGGGACAGGGGTAATGGCTACACCTTC. Translated: CASSWDRGNGYTF.

This clonotype has a handful of counts. V usage is TRBV7-8 and J usage is TRBJ1-1; D call uncertain. Trimming took off 4 bases at V and 7 bases at J, with 19 bases between the two ends. CDR1 is SGHVS and CDR2 is FQNEAQ in the germline V gene. This CDR3 is built from 15 residues. This chain's CDR3 is CASSWGSASVLEAFF. CDR3 nucleotides: TGTGCCAGCAGCTGGGGTAGCGCAAGCGTCCTTGAAGCTTTCTTT.

This clonotype was seen more than once but under ten times. The rearrangement joins TRBV6-5 to TRBJ2-5; tentatively, D is TRBD2 (6 bases). Per germline, CDR1 MNHEY and CDR2 SVGAGI. Between the trimmed V and J ends, which lost 6 bases and 5 bases, there was a span of 16 bases. There are 14 residues in the CDR3. CDR3 bases: TGTGCCAGCAGCAACGGGCTAGCGCCCGAGACCCAGTACTTC. It encodes CASSNGLAPETQYF.

The CDR3 protein is CASTSLGGGENIQYF. CDR3 coding DNA: TGTGCCAGCACCTCCCTCGGGGGCGGGGAGAACATTCAGTACTTC. V and J are TRBV27 and TRBJ2-4; D possibly uses TRBD1 or TRBD2 (6 bases each). CDR1 and CDR2 from the germline V gene are MNHEY and SMNVEV (reference sequence). The CDR3 is 15 residues long. V lost 7 bases and J 7 bases, leaving 20 bases between the germline ends.

The chain links TRBV3-1 to TRBJ2-7; D gene ambiguous. The CDR3 loop spans 12 amino acids. V lost 5 bases and J 6 bases, leaving 11 bases between the germline ends. Germline CDR1 is LGHDT and CDR2 is YNNKEL (reference sequence). CDR3 in amino acids: CASSSQNGEQYF. CDR3 coding DNA: TGTGCCAGCAGCAGCCAGAACGGCGAGCAGTACTTC.

This clonotype was found a few times. The DNA of the CDR3 is TGTGCCAGCAGCTTGGGACTCAGGGCCTACAATGAGCAGTTCTTC. It codes for CASSLGLRAYNEQFF. The rearrangement links TRBV11-2 to TRBJ2-1; tentatively, D is TRBD2 (6 bases). CDR3 length: 15 amino acids. V was shortened by 3 bases and J by 2 bases, with 11 bases between the two germline ends. Germline CDR1 SGHAT, CDR2 FQNNGV.

This clonotype was seen once. V gene TRBV29-1 combines with J gene TRBJ2-3; D may be TRBD1 or TRBD2 (5 bases each). Looked up from germline, CDR1 is SQVTM and CDR2 is ANQGSEA. V was trimmed by 4 bases and J by 2 bases, leaving 16 bases between them. The CDR3 runs 15 residues. As DNA, the CDR3 is TGCAGCGTTGCGCGCCGGGGCAGATACACAGATACGCAGTATTTT. Translated, it gives CSVARRGRYTDTQYF.

This sequence joins TRBV19 and TRBJ2-2; TRBD2 matches 8 bases. This CDR3 region has 15 residues. V lost 7 bases and J lost 3; bases outside the gene matches: 7. Per the germline V gene, CDR1 is LNHDA and CDR2 is SQIVND (reference sequence). CDR3 sequence reads: CASKREGLDTGELFF. The DNA for the CDR3 is TGTGCCAGTAAACGGGAGGGCCTGGACACCGGGGAGCTGTTTTTT. The full variable domain, in which reference TRBV19 and TRBJ2-2 provide the parts outside the CDR3, is DGGITQSPKYLFRKEGQNVTLSCEQNLNHDAMYWYRQDPGQGLRLIYYSQIVNDFQKGDIAEGYSVSREKKESFPLTVTSAQKNPTAFYLCASKREGLDTGELFFGEGSRLTVL.

J is TRBJ2-1 and V is TRBV28; 11 bases agree with TRBD2. V lost 6 bases, J lost 7 bases, and 8 bases stayed unmatched. The CDR3 is made up of 15 amino acids. Germline assignment: CDR1 MDHEN and CDR2 SYDVKM. CDR3 sequence: CASRLQGLAVNEQFF. Written as DNA, the CDR3 is TGTGCCAGCAGGCTTCAGGGACTAGCGGTGAATGAGCAGTTCTTC.

This chain connects TRBV19 to TRBJ2-7; possibly TRBD2 for D (5 bases). The CDR3 covers 14 residues. Trimming stripped 6 bases from V and 3 bases from J, with 15 bases between. The germline V gene encodes CDR1 LNHDA and CDR2 SQIVND (reference sequence). The CDR3 spells CASRSLGRDYEQYF. As DNA, the CDR3 is TGTGCCAGTAGGAGCCTCGGACGGGACTACGAGCAGTACTTC.

This clonotype was observed a few times. The chain links TRBV2 to TRBJ2-5; 8 positions match TRBD2. The CDR3 covers 15 residues. J lost 0 bases, V lost 6 bases, and 6 bases had no gene match. The V gene's germline CDR1 is SNHLY and CDR2 FYNNEI. The chain's CDR3 is CASRVAGKYQETQYF. CDR3 DNA: TGTGCCAGCAGGGTAGCGGGGAAGTACCAAGAGACCCAGTACTTC.

This clonotype has just a few counts. V gene TRBV11-3 combines with J gene TRBJ2-7, with TRBD1 matching 10 bases. With 1 base clipped from V and 2 bases from J, the junction kept 8 bases outside the gene matches. Germline V gene sequence: CDR1 SGHNT, CDR2 YENEEA. There are 17 residues in the CDR3. The CDR3 loop reads CASSLVGTGATAYEQYF. The CDR3, as DNA: TGTGCCAGCAGCTTAGTCGGGACAGGGGCGACAGCCTACGAGCAGTACTTC.

This clonotype was detected only a few times. The chain employs TRBV7-2 and TRBJ2-7, with 7 bases identical to TRBD2. This CDR3 comprises 15 residues. In germline, CDR1 is SGHTA, CDR2 FQGNSA. J lost 3 bases, V lost 7 bases, and 12 bases had no gene match. CDR3 sequence (DNA): TGTGCCAGCACCGGAGGTGGGGACTACCTCTACGAGCAGTACTTC. It specifies CASTGGGDYLYEQYF.

The chain recombines TRBV9 with TRBJ2-3; 8 nucleotides agree with TRBD2. Trimming took 4 bases from V and 3 from J; bases not matched to a gene: 13. The CDR3 extends over 17 amino acids. Germline V gene lookup returns CDR1 SGDLS and CDR2 YYNGEE. The CDR3 here is CASSPWGTGGPTDTQYF. Written as DNA, the CDR3 is TGTGCCAGCAGCCCCTGGGGGACGGGGGGGCCTACAGATACGCAGTATTTT.

This clonotype was seen only a few times. The chain has TRBV27 and TRBJ2-1; D gene uncertain. In germline, CDR1 is MNHEY, CDR2 SMNVEV (reference sequence). This CDR3 is built from 15 residues. Trimming removed 3 bases from V and 7 bases from J, with 16 bases in between. The CDR3 DNA reads as TGTGCCAGCAGTTTGGCCCTAGGAATGCCTAATGAGCAGTTCTTC. This codes for CASSLALGMPNEQFF.

V is TRBV6-5 and J is TRBJ2-2; tentatively, D is TRBD2 (5 bases). CDR1 and CDR2 from the germline V gene are MNHEY and SVGAGI. This CDR3 contains 14 residues. V was trimmed by 2 bases and J by 7 bases, leaving 11 bases between them. The CDR3 coding sequence is TGTGCCAGCAGTTACAGCGGCCGTAGCGGGGAGCTGTTTTTT. It is translated as CASSYSGRSGELFF.

This clonotype was recorded a few times. Given the absence of the conserved phenylalanine or tryptophan at the CDR3 end, a read error is likely. The V call is TRBV7-2, the J call TRBJ2-7; 14 bases align to TRBD2. Germline loops: CDR1 SGHTA, CDR2 FQGNSA. The CDR3 covers 21 residues. Germline trimming cut 2 bases from V and 5 bases from J; bases unmatched to any gene: 20. This CDR3 reads CASSLSPPGTSGRGLRDEQYL. CDR3 in DNA: TGTGCCAGCAGCTTAAGCCCACCCGGGACTAGCGGGAGAGGGCTAAGGGACGAGCAGTACTTA.